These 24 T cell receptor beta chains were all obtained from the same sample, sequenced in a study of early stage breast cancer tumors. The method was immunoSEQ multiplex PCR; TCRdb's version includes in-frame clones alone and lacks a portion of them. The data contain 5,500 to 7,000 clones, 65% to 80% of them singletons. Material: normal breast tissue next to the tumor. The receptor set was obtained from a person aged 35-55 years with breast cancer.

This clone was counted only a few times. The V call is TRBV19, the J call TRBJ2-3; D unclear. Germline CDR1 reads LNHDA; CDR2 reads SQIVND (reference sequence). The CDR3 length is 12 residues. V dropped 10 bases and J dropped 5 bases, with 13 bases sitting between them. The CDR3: CATGPLGDTQYF. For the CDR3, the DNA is TGTGCCACTGGGCCCCTGGGAGATACGCAGTATTTT.

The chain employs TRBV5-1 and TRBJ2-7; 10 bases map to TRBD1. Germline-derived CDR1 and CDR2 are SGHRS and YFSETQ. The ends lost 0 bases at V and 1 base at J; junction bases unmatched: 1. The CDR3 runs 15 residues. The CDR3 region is CASSLEGQGSYEQYF. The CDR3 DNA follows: TGCGCCAGCAGCTTGGAGGGACAGGGGTCCTACGAGCAGTACTTC.

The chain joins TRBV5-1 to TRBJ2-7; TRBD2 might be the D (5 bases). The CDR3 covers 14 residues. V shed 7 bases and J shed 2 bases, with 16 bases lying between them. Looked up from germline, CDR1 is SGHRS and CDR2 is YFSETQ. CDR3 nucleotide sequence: TGCGCCAGCCAGGAGGTAGACGGTCCCTACGAGCAGTACTTC. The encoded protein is CASQEVDGPYEQYF.

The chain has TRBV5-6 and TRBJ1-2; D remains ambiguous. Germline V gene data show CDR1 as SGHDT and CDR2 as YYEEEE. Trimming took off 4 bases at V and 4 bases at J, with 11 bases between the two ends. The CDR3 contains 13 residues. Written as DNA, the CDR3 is TGTGCCAGCAGCGAAGAGTCCCTCTATGGCTACACCTTC. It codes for CASSEESLYGYTF.

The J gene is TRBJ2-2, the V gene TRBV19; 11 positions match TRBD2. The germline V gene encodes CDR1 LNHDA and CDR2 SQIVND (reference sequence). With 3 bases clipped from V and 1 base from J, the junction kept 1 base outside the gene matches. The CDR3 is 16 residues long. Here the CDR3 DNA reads TGTGCCAGTAGTATTGGGACTAGCGGGAACACCGGGGAGCTGTTTTTT. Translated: CASSIGTSGNTGELFF.

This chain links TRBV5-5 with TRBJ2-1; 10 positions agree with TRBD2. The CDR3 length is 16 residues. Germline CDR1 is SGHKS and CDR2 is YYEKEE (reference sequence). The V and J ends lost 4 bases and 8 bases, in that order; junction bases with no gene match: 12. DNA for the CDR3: TGTGCCAGCAGCCAAGAAGGAGCGGGAGGGCCGGATGAGCAGTTCTTC. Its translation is CASSQEGAGGPDEQFF.

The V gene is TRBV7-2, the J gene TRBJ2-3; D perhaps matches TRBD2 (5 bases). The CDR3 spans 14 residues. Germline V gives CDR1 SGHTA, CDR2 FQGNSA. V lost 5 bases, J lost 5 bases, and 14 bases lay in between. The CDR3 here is CASSVSVSLDTQYF. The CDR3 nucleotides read TGTGCCAGCAGCGTTAGCGTTTCATTAGATACGCAGTATTTT. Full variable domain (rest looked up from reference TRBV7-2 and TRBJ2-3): GAGVSQSPSNKVTEKGKDVELRCDPISGHTALYWYRQSLGQGLEFLIYFQGNSAPDKSGLPSDRFSAERTGGSVSTLTIQRTQQEDSAVYLCASSVSVSLDTQYFGPGTRLTVL.

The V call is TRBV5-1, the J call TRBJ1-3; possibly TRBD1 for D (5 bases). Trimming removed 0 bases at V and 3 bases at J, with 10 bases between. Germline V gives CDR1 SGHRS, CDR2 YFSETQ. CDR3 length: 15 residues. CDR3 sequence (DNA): TGCGCCAGCAGCTTGGCCGGGGGTGGTGGAAACACCATATATTTT. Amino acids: CASSLAGGGGNTIYF.

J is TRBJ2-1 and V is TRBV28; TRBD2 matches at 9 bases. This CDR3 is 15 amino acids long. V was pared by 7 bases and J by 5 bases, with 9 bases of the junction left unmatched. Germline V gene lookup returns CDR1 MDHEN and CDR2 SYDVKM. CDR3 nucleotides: TGTGCCAGCATCGAAGGCGGGAGGGGACACAATGAGCAGTTCTTC. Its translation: CASIEGGRGHNEQFF. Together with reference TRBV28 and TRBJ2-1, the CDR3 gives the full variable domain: DVKVTQSSRYLVKRTGEKVFLECVQDMDHENMFWYRQDPGLGLRLIYFSYDVKMKEKGDIPEGYSVSREKKERFSLILESASTNQTSMYLCASIEGGRGHNEQFFGPGTRLTVL.

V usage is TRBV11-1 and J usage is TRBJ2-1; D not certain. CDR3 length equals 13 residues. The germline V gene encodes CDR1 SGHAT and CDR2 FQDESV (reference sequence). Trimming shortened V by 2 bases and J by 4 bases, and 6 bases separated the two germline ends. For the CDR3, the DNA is TGTGCCAGCAGCTTAAGGCAGTACAATGAGCAGTTCTTC. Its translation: CASSLRQYNEQFF.

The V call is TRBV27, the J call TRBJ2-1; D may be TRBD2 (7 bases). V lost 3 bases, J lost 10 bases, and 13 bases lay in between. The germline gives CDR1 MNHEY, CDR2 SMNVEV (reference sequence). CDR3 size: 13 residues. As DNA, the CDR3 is TGTGCCAGCAGTTTTGGGGGAGGGGGAGAGCAGTTCTTC. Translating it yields CASSFGGGGEQFF.

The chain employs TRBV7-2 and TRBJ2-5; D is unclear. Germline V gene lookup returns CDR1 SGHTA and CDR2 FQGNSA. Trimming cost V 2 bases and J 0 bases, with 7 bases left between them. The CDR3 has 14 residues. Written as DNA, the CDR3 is TGTGCCAGCAGCTTAAGCCTGTACCAAGAGACCCAGTACTTC. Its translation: CASSLSLYQETQYF. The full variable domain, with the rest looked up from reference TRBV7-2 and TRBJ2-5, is GAGVSQSPSNKVTEKGKDVELRCDPISGHTALYWYRQSLGQGLEFLIYFQGNSAPDKSGLPSDRFSAERTGGSVSTLTIQRTQQEDSAVYLCASSLSLYQETQYFGPGTRLLVL.

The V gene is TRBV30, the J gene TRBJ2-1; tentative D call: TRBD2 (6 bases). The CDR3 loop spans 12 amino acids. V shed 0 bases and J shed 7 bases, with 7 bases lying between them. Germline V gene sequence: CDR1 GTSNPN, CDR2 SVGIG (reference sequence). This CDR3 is CAWSVLANEQFF. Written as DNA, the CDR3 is TGTGCCTGGAGTGTACTAGCTAATGAGCAGTTCTTC.

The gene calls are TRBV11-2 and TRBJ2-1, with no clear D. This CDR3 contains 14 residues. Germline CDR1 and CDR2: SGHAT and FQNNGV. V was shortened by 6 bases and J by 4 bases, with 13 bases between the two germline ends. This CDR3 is CASSPAVGYNEQFF. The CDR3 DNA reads TGTGCCAGCAGTCCTGCAGTAGGGTACAATGAGCAGTTCTTC.

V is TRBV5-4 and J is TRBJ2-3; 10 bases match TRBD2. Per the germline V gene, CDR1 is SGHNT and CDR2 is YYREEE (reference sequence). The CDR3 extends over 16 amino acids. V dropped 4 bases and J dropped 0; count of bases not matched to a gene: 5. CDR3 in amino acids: CASSPSGSKSTDTQYF. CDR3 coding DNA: TGTGCCAGCAGCCCTAGCGGGAGTAAAAGCACAGATACGCAGTATTTT.

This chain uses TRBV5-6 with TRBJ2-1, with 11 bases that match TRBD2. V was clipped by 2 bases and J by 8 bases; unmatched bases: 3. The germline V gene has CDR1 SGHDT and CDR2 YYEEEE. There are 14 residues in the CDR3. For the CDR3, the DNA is TGTGCCAGCAGCTTACTAGCGGGAGTCCATGAGCAGTTCTTC. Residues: CASSLLAGVHEQFF.

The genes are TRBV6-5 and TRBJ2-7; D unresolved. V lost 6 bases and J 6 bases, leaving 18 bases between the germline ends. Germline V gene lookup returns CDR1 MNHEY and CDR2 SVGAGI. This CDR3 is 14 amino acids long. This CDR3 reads CASSLTEKLTEQYF. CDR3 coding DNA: TGTGCCAGCAGCCTGACTGAAAAACTAACCGAGCAGTACTTC.

The CDR3 reads CASSQSRYAGRSIYEQYF. In DNA, the CDR3 is TGCGCCAGCAGTCAATCGAGATACGCGGGGCGCTCAATCTACGAGCAGTACTTC. The rearrangement links TRBV23-1 to TRBJ2-7; D might be TRBD2 (6 bases). Being an ORF, TRBV23-1 has a function that is uncertain. The CDR3 is made up of 18 amino acids. V was trimmed by 0 bases and J by 3 bases, leaving 21 bases between them.

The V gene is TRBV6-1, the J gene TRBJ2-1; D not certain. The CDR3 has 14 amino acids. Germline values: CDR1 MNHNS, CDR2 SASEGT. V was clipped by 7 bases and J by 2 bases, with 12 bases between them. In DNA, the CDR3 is TGTGCCAGCACCGAAGACTGGGCCTACAATGAGCAGTTCTTC. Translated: CASTEDWAYNEQFF.

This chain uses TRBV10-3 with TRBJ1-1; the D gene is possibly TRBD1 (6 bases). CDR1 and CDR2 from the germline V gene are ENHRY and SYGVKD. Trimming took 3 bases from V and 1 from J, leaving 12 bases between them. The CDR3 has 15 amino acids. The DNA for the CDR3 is TGTGCCATCAGTGATGGGGGGGCGCGGAACACTGAAGCTTTCTTT. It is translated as CAISDGGARNTEAFF.

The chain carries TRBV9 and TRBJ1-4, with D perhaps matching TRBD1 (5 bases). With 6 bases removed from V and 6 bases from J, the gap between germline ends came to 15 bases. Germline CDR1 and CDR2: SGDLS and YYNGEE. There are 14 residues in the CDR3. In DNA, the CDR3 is TGTGCCAGCACCGCGGGGCTGGGCGATGAAAAACTGTTTTTT. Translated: CASTAGLGDEKLFF.

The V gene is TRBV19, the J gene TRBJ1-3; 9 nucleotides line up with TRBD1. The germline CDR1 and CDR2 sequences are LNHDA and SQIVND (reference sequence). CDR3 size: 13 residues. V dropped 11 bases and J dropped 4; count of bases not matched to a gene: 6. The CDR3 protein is CASRTGAGNTIYF. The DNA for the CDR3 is TGTGCCTCGAGGACAGGGGCCGGAAACACCATATATTTT.

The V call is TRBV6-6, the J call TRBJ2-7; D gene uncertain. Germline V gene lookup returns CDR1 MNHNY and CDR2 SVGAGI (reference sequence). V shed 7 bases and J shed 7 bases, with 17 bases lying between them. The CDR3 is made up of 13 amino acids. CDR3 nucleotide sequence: TGTGCCAGCACCCGTATGTGGGCTCGGGAGCAGTACTTC. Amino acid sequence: CASTRMWAREQYF.

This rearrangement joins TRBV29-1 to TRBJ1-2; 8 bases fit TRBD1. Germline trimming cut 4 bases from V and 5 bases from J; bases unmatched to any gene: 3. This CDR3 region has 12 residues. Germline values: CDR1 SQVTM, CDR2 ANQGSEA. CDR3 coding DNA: TGCAGCGTTGGTTACAGGGGGTATGGCTACACCTTC. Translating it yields CSVGYRGYGYTF.